This TCR beta chain was found in a study of shared clonotypes between healthy human individuals. The germline V gene encodes CDR1 MNHEY and CDR2 SVGAGI. The CDR3 runs to 15 residues. The V gene lost 8 bases and the J gene lost 3 bases, with 20 bases spanning the gap. Data came from immunoSEQ multiplex PCR; TCRdb stores just in-frame clones and leaves some out. The top ten clones hold roughly 1.2% of a sample with over a million clones, 96% of them seen once. Sequenced: naive CD4+ T cells sorted from blood. Subset here: CD45RA+ positively selected. This clonotype originated in a man under 40 in good health. The chain is built from TRBV6-5 and TRBJ2-7; possibly TRBD2 for D (5 bases). Written as DNA, the CDR3 is TGTGCCAGCTCCGGAGTGGCAGGAGGTGTCTACGAGCAGTACTTC. It specifies CASSGVAGGVYEQYF.